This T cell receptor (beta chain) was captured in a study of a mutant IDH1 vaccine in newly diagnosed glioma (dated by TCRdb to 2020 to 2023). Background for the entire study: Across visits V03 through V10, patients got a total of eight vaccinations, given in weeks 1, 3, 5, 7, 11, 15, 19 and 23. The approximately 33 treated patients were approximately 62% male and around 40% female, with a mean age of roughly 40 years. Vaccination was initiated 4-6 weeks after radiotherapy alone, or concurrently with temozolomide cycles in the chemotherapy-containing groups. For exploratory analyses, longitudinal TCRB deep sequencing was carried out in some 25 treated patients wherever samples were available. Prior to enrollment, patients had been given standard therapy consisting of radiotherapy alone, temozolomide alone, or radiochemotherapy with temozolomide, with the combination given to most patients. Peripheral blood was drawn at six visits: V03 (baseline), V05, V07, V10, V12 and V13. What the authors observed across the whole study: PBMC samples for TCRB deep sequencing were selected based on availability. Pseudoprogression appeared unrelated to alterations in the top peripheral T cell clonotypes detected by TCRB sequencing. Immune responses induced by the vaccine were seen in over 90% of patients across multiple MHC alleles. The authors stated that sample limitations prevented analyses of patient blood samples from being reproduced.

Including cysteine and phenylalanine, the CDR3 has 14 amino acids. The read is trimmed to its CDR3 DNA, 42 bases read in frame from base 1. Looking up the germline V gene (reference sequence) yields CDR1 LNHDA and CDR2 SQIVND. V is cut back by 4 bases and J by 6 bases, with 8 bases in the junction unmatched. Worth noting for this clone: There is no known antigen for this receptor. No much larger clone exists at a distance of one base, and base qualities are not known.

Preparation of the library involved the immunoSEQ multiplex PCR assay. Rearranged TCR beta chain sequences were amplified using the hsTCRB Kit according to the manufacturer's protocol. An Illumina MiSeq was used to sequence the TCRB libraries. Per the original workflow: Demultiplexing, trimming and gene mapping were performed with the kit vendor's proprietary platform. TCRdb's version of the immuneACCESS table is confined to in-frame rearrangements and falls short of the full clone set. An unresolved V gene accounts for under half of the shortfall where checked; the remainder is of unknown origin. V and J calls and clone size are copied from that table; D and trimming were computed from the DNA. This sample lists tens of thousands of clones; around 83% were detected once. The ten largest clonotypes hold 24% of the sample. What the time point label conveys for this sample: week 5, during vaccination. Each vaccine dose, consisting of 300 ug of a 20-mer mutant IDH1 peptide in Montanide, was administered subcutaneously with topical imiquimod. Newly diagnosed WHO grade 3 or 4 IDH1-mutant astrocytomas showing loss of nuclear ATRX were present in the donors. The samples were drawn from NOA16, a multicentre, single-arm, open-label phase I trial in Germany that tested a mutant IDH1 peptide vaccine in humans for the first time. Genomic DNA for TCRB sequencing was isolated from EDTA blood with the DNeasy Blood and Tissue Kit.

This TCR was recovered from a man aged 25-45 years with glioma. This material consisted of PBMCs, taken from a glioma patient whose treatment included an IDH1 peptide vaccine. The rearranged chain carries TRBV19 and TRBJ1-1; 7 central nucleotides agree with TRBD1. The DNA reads TGTGCCAGTAGTACGACAGGGTGGCCCCCTGAAGCTTTCTTT. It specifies CASSTTGWPPEAFF.